These 8 T cell receptor beta chains were all obtained from the same sample, sequenced in a study of T cell repertoires in cytomegalovirus infection. No cognate antigen is known for these TCRs. TCRdb recomputed calls from the reads with MiXCR, one row per CDR3 protein. The sample lists a few hundred thousand distinct CDR3 sequences; approximately 46% were seen once. The sample was cultured PBMCs, taken from culture after CMV antigen stimulation. The receptors were sampled from a human donor in good health (CMV status not recorded). Some clones in this sample may be carry-over from other donors' samples.

The V call is TRBV4-3, the J call TRBJ1-5; D call uncertain. Per germline, CDR1 LGHNA and CDR2 YSLEER. This CDR3 comprises 14 residues. Between the trimmed V and J ends, which lost 0 bases and 3 bases, there was a span of 6 bases. The CDR3 here is CASSQDWDNQPQHF. The CDR3 DNA is TGCGCCAGCAGCCAAGATTGGGACAATCAGCCCCAGCATTTT.

The V and J genes are TRBV28 and TRBJ2-2, with 10 bases aligning to TRBD1. This CDR3 comprises 16 residues. V lost 1 base to trimming and J lost 6 bases; unmatched junction nucleotides: 5. Per germline, CDR1 MDHEN and CDR2 SYDVKM. CDR3 DNA: TGTGCCAGCAGTTTATTCGGACAGGGGGGATCCGGGGAGCTGTTTTTT. Its protein is CASSLFGQGGSGELFF.

V usage is TRBV7-9 and J usage is TRBJ2-7; D is perhaps TRBD1 (5 bases). The CDR3 has 14 residues. CDR1 and CDR2 from the germline V gene are SEHNR and FQNEAQ (reference sequence). The ends were cut back, 4 bases at V and 8 bases at J, with 18 bases in the middle. CDR3 DNA: TGTGCCAGCAGCTCCCACCTACGACAGACTCAGCAGTACTTC. It yields the protein CASSSHLRQTQQYF.

The chain has TRBV7-2 and TRBJ2-2; D uncertain. This CDR3 has 13 residues. Trimming cost V 8 bases and J 0 bases, with 7 bases left between them. Germline V gene lookup returns CDR1 SGHTA and CDR2 FQGNSA. The CDR3: CASPLTNTGELFF. CDR3 coding DNA: TGTGCCAGCCCACTCACGAACACCGGGGAGCTGTTTTTT.

V usage is TRBV15 and J usage is TRBJ2-3; D unresolved. CDR1 and CDR2 (germline): LNHNV, YYDKDF (reference sequence). Trimming shortened V by 0 bases and J by 5 bases, and 6 bases separated the two germline ends. This CDR3 is built from 13 residues. For the CDR3, the DNA is TGTGCCACCAGCAGAGATTCCGGAGATACGCAGTATTTT. Its translation: CATSRDSGDTQYF.

The CDR3 region has the DNA TGTGCCAGCAGCTTGGGCAGGGTTAGCAAGACCCAGTACTTC. Translated: CASSLGRVSKTQYF. This chain links TRBV11-2 with TRBJ2-5; the D gene is possibly TRBD1 (5 bases). Germline lookup yields CDR1 SGHAT and CDR2 FQNNGV. V was clipped by 3 bases and J by 6 bases, with 14 bases between them. This CDR3 contains 14 residues.

This sequence joins TRBV6-1 and TRBJ2-5; D perhaps matches TRBD2 (5 bases). Germline lookup yields CDR1 MNHNS and CDR2 SASEGT. The CDR3 has 16 amino acids. V was pared by 4 bases and J by 2 bases, with 17 bases between. The CDR3 nucleotides read TGTGCCAGCAGTGCCATCCGACGTCGGAGGCAAGAGACCCAGTACTTC. It codes for CASSAIRRRRQETQYF.

This clonotype was picked up many times. The chain is built from TRBV7-2 and TRBJ2-7; TRBD1 matches at 7 bases. The CDR3 is made up of 20 amino acids. Germline V gene lookup returns CDR1 SGHTA and CDR2 FQGNSA. Trimming at V came to 5 bases and at J to 4 bases, leaving 26 bases not matched to a gene. The CDR3 nucleotides read TGTGCCAGCAGCCCACGTAGGACAGGAACGACCGAGGGGTTCCTATACGAGCAGTACTTC. This translates into CASSPRRTGTTEGFLYEQYF.